A single sample gave rise to the 14 T cell receptor beta chains below, sequenced in a study of T cells in localized non-small cell lung cancer. The repertoire was sequenced with immunoSEQ multiplex PCR; TCRdb's copy has only in-frame clones and lacks some. The data show thousands of clones, with roughly a third seen just once and less than 15% held by the top ten. Specimen: lung tumor tissue, collected before any cancer treatment. All receptors derive from a man aged 40-75 years with stage II lung adenocarcinoma.

The sample holds a few counts of this clone. Because a base is unread or ambiguous, its residue is represented by X. The J gene is TRBJ1-1, the V gene TRBV6-8; unclear D gene. Trimming stripped 2 bases from V and 0 bases from J, with 10 bases between. CDR1 is MNHGY, CDR2 SAAAGT, per germline. There are 15 residues in the CDR3. Here the CDR3 DNA reads TGTGCCAGCAGTTACGCMGGGGAGATGAACACTGAAGCTTTCTTT. Protein: CASSYXGEMNTEAFF. The CDR3 as a whole reads CASSYAGEMNTEAFF.

CDR3 coding DNA: TGCGCCAGCAGCTTCAGCGGAAACGCGAACACCGGGGAGCTGTTTTTT. Translating gives CASSFSGNANTGELFF. This chain links TRBV5-1 with TRBJ2-2, with D perhaps TRBD2 (5 bases). CDR1 and CDR2 (germline): SGHRS, YFSETQ. The V end lost 2 bases, the J end lost 0 bases, and 11 bases lay between the germline ends. The CDR3 spans 16 residues.

About this clone itself: X is used for the amino acid whose nucleotide is unread or ambiguous. The gene calls are TRBV14 and TRBJ1-1; possibly TRBD1 for D (5 bases). CDR3 length: 14 amino acids. Deletions cut 4 bases from V and 6 bases from J, with 15 bases between. Germline values: CDR1 SGHDN, CDR2 FVKESK. The CDR3: CASSLXDTVAEAFF. The CDR3 DNA follows: TGTGCCAGCAGCCTTYCGGACACCGTGGCTGAAGCTTTCTTT.

This clone was detected only a few times. The chain recombines TRBV11-3 with TRBJ2-1; possibly TRBD1 or TRBD2 for D (6 bases each). The ends were cut back, 5 bases at V and 6 bases at J, with 20 bases in the middle. This CDR3 region has 16 residues. Germline values: CDR1 SGHNT, CDR2 YENEEA. CDR3 coding DNA: TGTGCCAGCAGCCCGATGGGGGGCCACCTCCGCAATGAGCAGTTCTTC. Translated, it gives CASSPMGGHLRNEQFF. The variable domain in full, with the rest retrieved from reference TRBV11-3 and TRBJ2-1, is EAGVVQSPRYKIIEKKQPVAFWCNPISGHNTLYWYLQNLGQGPELLIRYENEEAVDDSQLPKDRFSAERLKGVDSTLKIQPAELGDSAVYLCASSPMGGHLRNEQFFGPGTRLTVL.

This clone turned up a few times. The junction shows a germline mismatch at one end, possibly a read error. The genes are TRBV6-8 and TRBJ2-1; D ambiguous. The CDR3 covers 15 residues. Germline V gene lookup returns CDR1 MNHGY and CDR2 SAAAGT. CDR3 in amino acids: CASSDSSTSSNEQFF. The CDR3 region has the DNA TGTGCCAGCAGTGACTCCTCCACTTCCAGCAATGAGCAGTTCTTC.

The chain has TRBV19 and TRBJ1-5, with a possible D match to TRBD1 (5 bases). This CDR3 region has 16 residues. The germline gives CDR1 LNHDA, CDR2 SQIVND (reference sequence). V was trimmed by 3 bases and J by 0 bases, leaving 12 bases between them. The CDR3 nucleotides read TGTGCCAGTAGTATTCCCGGGACCGGTAGCAATCAGCCCCAGCATTTT. Protein product: CASSIPGTGSNQPQHF.

The rearrangement joins TRBV18 to TRBJ1-2, with TRBD1 matching over 7 bases. J lost 6 bases, V lost 2 bases, and 6 bases had no gene match. Germline-derived CDR1 and CDR2 are KGHSH and LQKENI. The CDR3 sequence is 14 residues long. CDR3 residues: CASSPGRGLDGYTF. The CDR3 bases are TGTGCCAGCTCACCAGGCAGGGGGTTAGATGGCTACACCTTC.

This clone was seen only a few times. This rearrangement joins TRBV6-8 to TRBJ1-2, with D hard to call. V dropped 10 bases and J dropped 4 bases, with 19 bases sitting between them. Germline loops: CDR1 MNHGY, CDR2 SAAAGT. There are 14 residues in the CDR3. The CDR3 loop reads CAISLEVGPYGYTF. CDR3 sequence (DNA): TGTGCCATCAGCCTCGAGGTCGGTCCCTATGGCTACACCTTC.

The chain has TRBV10-3 and TRBJ1-1; TRBD1 matches 8 bases. Germline V gene lookup returns CDR1 ENHRY and CDR2 SYGVKD. V shed 7 bases, J shed 3 bases, and the junction held 7 bases outside the gene matches. There are 14 residues in the CDR3. The CDR3 loop is CAITLGQEDTEAFF. The CDR3 bases are TGTGCCATCACCTTGGGACAGGAGGACACTGAAGCTTTCTTT.

The chain is built from TRBV14 and TRBJ2-7; D uncertain. CDR1 and CDR2 from the germline V gene are SGHDN and FVKESK. The length of the CDR3 is 14 residues. The ends were cut back, 1 base at V and 2 bases at J, with 9 bases in the middle. The CDR3 spells CASSQAVGTYEQYF. The CDR3 DNA is TGTGCCAGCAGCCAAGCAGTAGGTACCTACGAGCAGTACTTC.

This clone was observed a handful of times. This rearrangement joins TRBV9 to TRBJ1-5; TRBD1 matches at 7 bases. Germline V lookup: CDR1 SGDLS, CDR2 YYNGEE. V shed 5 bases and J 4 bases; nucleotides not matched to a gene: 3. This CDR3 has 13 amino acids. The chain's CDR3 is CASSKDRNQPQHF. DNA of the CDR3: TGTGCCAGCAGTAAGGACAGGAATCAGCCCCAGCATTTT.

This clone is classed as medium-sized. The chain uses TRBV6-8 and TRBJ2-1, with 9 bases fitting TRBD1. The CDR3 has 15 amino acids. The J segment lost 3 bases and the V segment lost 5 bases, leaving 5 bases of the junction unmatched. CDR1 MNHGY and CDR2 SAAAGT come from the germline V gene. CDR3 loop: CASSESGQGYNEQFF. Written as DNA, the CDR3 is TGTGCCAGCAGTGAGTCGGGACAGGGCTACAATGAGCAGTTCTTC.

DNA for the CDR3: TGCGCCAGCAGCTTAACAGGGTATCTCGGGGAGCTGTTTTTT. This codes for CASSLTGYLGELFF. The rearrangement joins TRBV5-1 to TRBJ2-2, with D possibly matching TRBD1 (6 bases). Between the trimmed V and J ends, which lost 2 bases and 7 bases, there was a span of 12 bases. Per the germline V gene, CDR1 is SGHRS and CDR2 is YFSETQ. The CDR3 length is 14 residues.

In this sample, this clone is medium-sized (0.01 to 0.1%). The chain couples TRBV11-3 to TRBJ2-7; TRBD2 matches 10 bases. V was pared by 5 bases and J by 1 base, with 8 bases of the junction left unmatched. The CDR3 is 16 amino acids. The germline gives CDR1 SGHNT, CDR2 YENEEA. For the CDR3, the DNA is TGTGCCAGCAGCCGGAATCCTAGCGGGAGTTCCTACGAGCAGTACTTC. Residues: CASSRNPSGSSYEQYF.